The 12 T cell receptor beta chains presented below share a single source sample, sequenced in a study of cytomegalovirus exposure and HLA in healthy donors. 60 Vbeta and 13 Jbeta primers were used in PCR. This table comes from immunoSEQ multiplex PCR, and its TCRdb copy is limited to in-frame clones, with some not included. This table has roughly 140,000 clones, over 60% appearing once. The sequenced sample was PBMCs. All receptors derive from a woman in her thirties in good health and CMV-seronegative.

This sequence joins TRBV5-4 and TRBJ2-2; D possibly corresponds to TRBD2 (5 bases). Trimming took 4 bases from V and 7 from J, leaving 11 bases between them. This CDR3 is built from 13 residues. Germline V gives CDR1 SGHNT, CDR2 YYREEE (reference sequence). The CDR3 DNA is TGTGCCAGCAGCATCGGGGTTGGCGGGGAGCTGTTTTTT. Protein: CASSIGVGGELFF.

The rearrangement links TRBV6-5 to TRBJ2-7, with D possibly being TRBD1 (6 bases). CDR3 length: 15 residues. The ends were cut back, 6 bases at V and 0 bases at J, with 15 bases in the middle. Germline CDR1 and CDR2: MNHEY and SVGAGI. The CDR3 DNA follows: TGTGCCAGCAGCCCGCCAGGGGAGAACTCCTACGAGCAGTACTTC. It is translated as CASSPPGENSYEQYF.

The rearrangement links TRBV6-5 to TRBJ1-4; TRBD1 might be the D (5 bases). In germline, CDR1 is MNHEY, CDR2 SVGAGI. This CDR3 is 12 amino acids long. Deletions cut 4 bases from V and 8 bases from J, with 8 bases between. The DNA of the CDR3 is TGTGCCAGCAGTTTTCCAGGGGAAAAACTGTTTTTT. This translates into CASSFPGEKLFF.

The J gene is TRBJ1-2, the V gene TRBV5-1; 7 bases fit TRBD1. The V segment lost 3 bases and the J segment 6 bases; nucleotides outside the gene matches: 11. CDR1 and CDR2 from the germline V gene are SGHRS and YFSETQ. This CDR3 region has 15 residues. The CDR3 region is CASSSRTGAADGYTF. The CDR3 DNA sequence: TGCGCCAGCAGCTCGAGGACAGGAGCGGCGGATGGCTACACCTTC. The variable domain in full, completed from reference TRBV5-1 and TRBJ1-2, reads KAGVTQTPRYLIKTRGQQVTLSCSPISGHRSVSWYQQTPGQGLQFLFEYFSETQRNKGNFPGRFSGRQFSNSRSEMNVSTLELGDSALYLCASSSRTGAADGYTFGSGTRLTVV.

Worth noting for this clone: One junction end disagrees with the germline gene, perhaps due to a read error. The chain links TRBV6-1 to TRBJ2-1; 10 positions agree with TRBD2. This CDR3 contains 15 residues. Germline V CDR1 and CDR2: MNHNS, SASEGT. CDR3 nucleotides: TGTGCCAGCAGTGAAACTAGCGGGACCTACAGTGAGCAGTTCTTC. The encoded protein is CASSETSGTYSEQFF.

This clone came up once. CDR3 protein: CASSLATGDGYTF. The CDR3 bases are TGTGCCAGCAGCTTAGCGACAGGGGATGGCTACACCTTC. The V and J genes are TRBV7-3 and TRBJ1-2; 8 positions agree with TRBD1. The CDR3 spans 13 residues. Looked up from germline, CDR1 is SGHTA and CDR2 is FQGTGA. Trimming at V came to 2 bases and at J to 6 bases, leaving 2 bases not matched to a gene.

The rearrangement joins TRBV2 to TRBJ1-1; TRBD1 aligns across 9 bases. CDR3 size: 15 residues. CDR1 and CDR2 from the germline V gene are SNHLY and FYNNEI. J was trimmed by 4 bases and V by 6 bases; bases with no gene match: 9. CDR3 in amino acids: CASRRGQGEFTEAFF. For the CDR3, the DNA is TGTGCCAGCAGAAGGGGACAGGGCGAGTTCACTGAAGCTTTCTTT.

The chain combines TRBV10-3 with TRBJ2-5; D may be TRBD1 (5 bases). There are 14 residues in the CDR3. Looked up from germline, CDR1 is ENHRY and CDR2 is SYGVKD. Trimming pared 3 bases from V and 2 bases from J, leaving 10 bases between. Here the CDR3 DNA reads TGTGCCATCAGTGACTTGGCAGGGCAAGAGACCCAGTACTTC. Encoded protein: CAISDLAGQETQYF.

The gene calls are TRBV6-1 and TRBJ1-2; D is perhaps TRBD1 (5 bases). V was cut by 1 base and J by 5 bases, with 11 bases left in between. CDR1 is MNHNS, CDR2 SASEGT, per germline. The CDR3 consists of 14 residues. The CDR3 nucleotides read TGTGCCAGCAGTGAAGGAACGGGGGGGTATGGCTACACCTTC. Its protein product is CASSEGTGGYGYTF.

The genes are TRBV7-9 and TRBJ1-4, with D perhaps matching TRBD1 (6 bases). Germline V gives CDR1 SEHNR, CDR2 FQNEAQ (reference sequence). Trimming removed 5 bases from V and 0 bases from J, with 13 bases in between. The CDR3 loop spans 16 amino acids. CDR3 loop: CASSRREGATNEKLFF. DNA of the CDR3: TGTGCCAGCAGCCGCCGCGAGGGGGCAACTAATGAAAAACTGTTTTTT. Supplemented by reference TRBV7-9 and TRBJ1-4, the full variable domain reads DTGVSQNPRHKITKRGQNVTFRCDPISEHNRLYWYRQTLGQGPEFLTYFQNEAQLEKSRLLSDRFSAERPKGSFSTLEIQRTEQGDSAMYLCASSRREGATNEKLFFGSGTQLSVL.

CDR3 protein: CAISESERGLYNEQFF. Here the CDR3 DNA reads TGTGCCATCAGTGAGTCGGAGCGGGGGCTATACAATGAGCAGTTCTTC. This chain uses TRBV10-3 with TRBJ2-1; 8 nucleotides line up with TRBD2. This CDR3 contains 16 residues. The trim removed 0 bases at V and 4 bases at J, leaving 5 bases unmatched. Looked up from germline, CDR1 is ENHRY and CDR2 is SYGVKD.

This clone was counted only a few times. This sequence joins TRBV5-4 and TRBJ1-2; 8 bases fit TRBD1. V shed 0 bases, J shed 5 bases, and the junction held 6 bases outside the gene matches. The CDR3 sequence is 15 residues long. From germline, CDR1 is SGHNT and CDR2 YYREEE (reference sequence). The DNA for the CDR3 is TGTGCCAGCAGCTTGGCCACAGGGGGTTGGTATGGCTACACCTTC. The encoded protein is CASSLATGGWYGYTF.